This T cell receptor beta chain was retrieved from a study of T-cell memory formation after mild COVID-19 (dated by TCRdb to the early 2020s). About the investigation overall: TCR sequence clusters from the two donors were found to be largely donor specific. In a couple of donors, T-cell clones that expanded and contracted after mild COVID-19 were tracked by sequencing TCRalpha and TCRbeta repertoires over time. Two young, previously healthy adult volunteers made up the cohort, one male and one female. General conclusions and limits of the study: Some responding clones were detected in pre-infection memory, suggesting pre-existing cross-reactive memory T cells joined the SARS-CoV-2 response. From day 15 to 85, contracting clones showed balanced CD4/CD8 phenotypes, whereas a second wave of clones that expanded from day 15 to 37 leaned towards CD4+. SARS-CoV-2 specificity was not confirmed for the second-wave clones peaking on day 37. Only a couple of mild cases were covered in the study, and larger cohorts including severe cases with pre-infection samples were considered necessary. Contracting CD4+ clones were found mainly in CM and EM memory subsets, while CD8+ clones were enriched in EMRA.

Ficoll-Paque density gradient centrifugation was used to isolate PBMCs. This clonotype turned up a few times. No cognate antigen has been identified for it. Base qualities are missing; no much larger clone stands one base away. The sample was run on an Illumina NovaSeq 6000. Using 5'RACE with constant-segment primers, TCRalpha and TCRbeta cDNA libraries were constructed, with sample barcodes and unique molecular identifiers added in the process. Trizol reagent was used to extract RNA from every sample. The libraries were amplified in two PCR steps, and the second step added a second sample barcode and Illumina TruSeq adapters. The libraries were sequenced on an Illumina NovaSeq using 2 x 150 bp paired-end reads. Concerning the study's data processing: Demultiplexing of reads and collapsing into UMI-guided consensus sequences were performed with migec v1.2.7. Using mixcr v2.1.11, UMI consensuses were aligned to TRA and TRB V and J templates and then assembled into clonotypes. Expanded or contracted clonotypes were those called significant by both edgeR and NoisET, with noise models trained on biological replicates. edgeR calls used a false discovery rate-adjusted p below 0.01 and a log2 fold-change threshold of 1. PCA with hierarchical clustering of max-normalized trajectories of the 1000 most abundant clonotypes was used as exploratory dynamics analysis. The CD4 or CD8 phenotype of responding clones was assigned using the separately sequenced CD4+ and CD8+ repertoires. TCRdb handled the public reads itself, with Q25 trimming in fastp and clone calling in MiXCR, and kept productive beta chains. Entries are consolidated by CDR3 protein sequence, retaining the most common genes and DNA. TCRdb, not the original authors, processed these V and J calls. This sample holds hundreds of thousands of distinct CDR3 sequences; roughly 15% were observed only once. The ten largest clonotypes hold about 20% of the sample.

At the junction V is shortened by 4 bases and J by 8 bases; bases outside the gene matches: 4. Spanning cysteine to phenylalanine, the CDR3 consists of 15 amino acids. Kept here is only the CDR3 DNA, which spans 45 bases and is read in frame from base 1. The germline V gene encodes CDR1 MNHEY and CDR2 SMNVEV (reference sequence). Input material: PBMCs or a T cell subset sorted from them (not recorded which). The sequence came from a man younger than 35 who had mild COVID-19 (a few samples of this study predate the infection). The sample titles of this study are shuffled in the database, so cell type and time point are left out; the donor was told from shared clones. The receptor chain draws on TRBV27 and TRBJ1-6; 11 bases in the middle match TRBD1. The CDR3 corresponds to CASSWTGGSHSPLHF. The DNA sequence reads TGTGCCAGCAGTTGGACAGGGGGCTCCCATTCACCCCTCCACTTT.